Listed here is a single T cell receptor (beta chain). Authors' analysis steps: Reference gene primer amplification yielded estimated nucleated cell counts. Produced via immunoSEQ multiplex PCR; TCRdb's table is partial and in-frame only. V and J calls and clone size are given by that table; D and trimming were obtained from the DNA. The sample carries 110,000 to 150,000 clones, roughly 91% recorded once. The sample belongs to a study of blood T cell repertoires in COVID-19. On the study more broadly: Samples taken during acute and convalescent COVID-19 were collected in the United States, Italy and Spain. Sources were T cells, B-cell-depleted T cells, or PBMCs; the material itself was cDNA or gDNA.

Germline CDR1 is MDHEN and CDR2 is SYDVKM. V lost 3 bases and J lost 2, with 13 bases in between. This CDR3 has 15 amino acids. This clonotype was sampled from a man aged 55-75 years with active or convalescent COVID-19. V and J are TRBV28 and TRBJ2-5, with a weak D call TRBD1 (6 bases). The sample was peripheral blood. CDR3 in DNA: TGTGCCAGCAGTTTTCCGGGGACAAATCAAGAGACCCAGTACTTC. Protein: CASSFPGTNQETQYF.